The 3 T cell receptor beta chains presented below share a single source sample, sequenced in a study of cytomegalovirus exposure and HLA in healthy donors. The PCR contained 60 Vbeta and 13 Jbeta primers. The repertoire was sequenced with immunoSEQ multiplex PCR; TCRdb's copy has only in-frame clones and lacks some. This repertoire includes 150,000 to 200,000 clones. Material: PBMCs. The origin of the receptors is a man between 25 and 39 years old in good health and CMV-seronegative.

The chain links TRBV27 to TRBJ1-1; 10 bases agree with TRBD1. The V gene end was trimmed by 6 bases and the J gene end by 1 base; junction bases not matched to a gene: 2. This CDR3 contains 14 residues. Germline-derived CDR1 and CDR2 are MNHEY and SMNVEV (reference sequence). CDR3 residues: CASSRQGANTEAFF. CDR3 sequence (DNA): TGTGCCAGCAGCAGACAGGGGGCGAACACTGAAGCTTTCTTT.

This sequence joins TRBV19 and TRBJ1-2; 8 bases are shared with TRBD1. V lost 6 bases, J lost 2 bases, and 8 bases stayed unmatched. This CDR3 spans 15 amino acids. The V gene's germline CDR1 is LNHDA and CDR2 SQIVND (reference sequence). CDR3 nucleotides: TGTGCCAGTAGCCTAGCGGACAGGGTGAACTATGGCTACACCTTC. Translating it yields CASSLADRVNYGYTF. Based on the CDR3 plus reference TRBV19 and TRBJ1-2, the full variable domain is DGGITQSPKYLFRKEGQNVTLSCEQNLNHDAMYWYRQDPGQGLRLIYYSQIVNDFQKGDIAEGYSVSREKKESFPLTVTSAQKNPTAFYLCASSLADRVNYGYTFGSGTRLTVV.

The chain uses TRBV7-4 and TRBJ2-5, with 15 bases fitting TRBD2. This CDR3 comprises 16 residues. The V gene's germline CDR1 is SGHVT and CDR2 SQSDAQ. With V trimmed by 9 bases and J by 5 bases, 10 bases remained unmatched. This CDR3 reads CARIPGLAGGLETQYF. CDR3 coding DNA: TGTGCCAGGATACCGGGACTAGCGGGAGGTTTGGAGACCCAGTACTTC.